These 23 T cell receptor beta chains came from one sample sequenced in a study of T cell responses to AZD1222 COVID-19 vaccine. Libraries were prepared by immunoSEQ multiplex PCR; TCRdb keeps only in-frame clonotypes and omits some of them. The repertoire holds 100,000 to 150,000 clones, with 94% as singletons. The sequencing here drew on peripheral blood, taken on day 0 of AZD1222 vaccination. All receptors come from an adult in good health.

The chain joins TRBV28 to TRBJ2-7; 13 positions agree with TRBD2. CDR3 length: 17 amino acids. V dropped 7 bases and J dropped 3; count of bases not matched to a gene: 12. Germline CDR1 is MDHEN and CDR2 is SYDVKM. CDR3 residues: CASTSPGLAGRDYEQYF. For the CDR3, the DNA is TGTGCCAGCACCTCACCGGGACTAGCGGGACGTGACTACGAGCAGTACTTC.

V gene TRBV30 combines with J gene TRBJ2-2, with 8 bases lining up with TRBD1. This CDR3 is built from 15 residues. Germline V gene lookup returns CDR1 GTSNPN and CDR2 SVGIG (reference sequence). With 0 bases clipped from V and 4 bases from J, the junction kept 4 bases outside the gene matches. The CDR3 here is CAWSVRDRTTGELFF. DNA of the CDR3: TGTGCCTGGAGTGTGAGGGACAGGACCACCGGGGAGCTGTTTTTT. The whole variable domain, remainder taken from reference TRBV30 and TRBJ2-2, is SQTIHQWPATLVQPVGSPLSLECTVEGTSNPNLYWYRQAAGRGLQLLFYSVGIGQISSEVPQNLSASRPQDRQFILSSKKLLLSDSGFYLCAWSVRDRTTGELFFGEGSRLTVL.

The rearrangement links TRBV7-9 to TRBJ1-2; D possibly corresponds to TRBD1 (5 bases). Germline V gene lookup returns CDR1 SEHNR and CDR2 FQNEAQ (reference sequence). V lost 4 bases, J lost 6 bases, and 9 bases lay in between. The CDR3 spans 12 residues. CDR3 nucleotide sequence: TGTGCCAGCAGCTCGGACACCCATGGCTACACCTTC. It encodes CASSSDTHGYTF.

V and J are TRBV28 and TRBJ2-3; no clear D. The V end was cut by 8 bases, the J end by 0 bases, with 9 bases between. The CDR3 is made up of 13 amino acids. Germline loops: CDR1 MDHEN, CDR2 SYDVKM. The CDR3 DNA sequence: TGTGCCAGCTCCCCCGTCAGCACAGATACGCAGTATTTT. Translated: CASSPVSTDTQYF.

This chain uses TRBV4-2 with TRBJ2-3, with D uncertain. This CDR3 has 15 amino acids. CDR1 and CDR2 from the germline V gene are LGHNA and YNFKEQ. V shed 2 bases and J shed 3 bases, with 12 bases lying between them. In DNA form, the CDR3 reads TGTGCCAGCAGCCAAAGATGGGAACAGACAGATACGCAGTATTTT. Translation: CASSQRWEQTDTQYF.

The chain employs TRBV5-4 and TRBJ2-6; D might be TRBD1 or TRBD2, each matching 5 bases. CDR3 length equals 15 residues. Germline V gives CDR1 SGHNT, CDR2 YYREEE (reference sequence). The V and J ends lost 5 bases and 2 bases respectively, with 11 bases between them. CDR3 region: CASSPPGPGANVLTF. CDR3 coding DNA: TGTGCCAGCAGTCCACCGGGGCCTGGGGCCAACGTCCTGACTTTC.

The chain couples TRBV2 to TRBJ2-1; D perhaps matches TRBD2 (5 bases). CDR1 and CDR2 from the germline V gene are SNHLY and FYNNEI. Trimming pared 8 bases from V and 12 bases from J, leaving 20 bases between. This CDR3 has 13 residues. As DNA, the CDR3 is TGTGCCAGCGGCGGAGGAGGCAATATTGGGCAGTTCTTC. This codes for CASGGGGNIGQFF.

The V gene is TRBV18, the J gene TRBJ1-2, with a weak D call TRBD1 (6 bases). From germline, CDR1 is KGHSH and CDR2 LQKENI. The CDR3 consists of 13 residues. V gave up 3 bases and J gave up 8 bases, with 13 bases separating them. As DNA, the CDR3 is TGTGCCAGCTCACCTGAAACAGGGTACGGCTACACCTTC. Its translation: CASSPETGYGYTF.

The chain is built from TRBV5-5 and TRBJ2-7; 9 bases agree with TRBD2. Germline assignment: CDR1 SGHKS and CDR2 YYEKEE (reference sequence). V shed 0 bases, J shed 5 bases, and the junction held 3 bases outside the gene matches. The length of the CDR3 is 14 residues. The CDR3 DNA reads as TGTGCCAGCAGCTTGGGGCTAGCGGGACACGAGCAGTACTTC. Encoded protein: CASSLGLAGHEQYF.

The chain recombines TRBV6-5 with TRBJ2-1; tentatively, D is TRBD2 (6 bases). The V and J ends lost 4 bases and 7 bases respectively, with 20 bases between them. CDR3 length: 16 amino acids. CDR1 and CDR2 (germline): MNHEY, SVGAGI. The CDR3 loop is CASSSLGLKGANEQFF. The DNA of the CDR3 is TGTGCCAGCAGTTCCCTGGGACTTAAAGGGGCGAATGAGCAGTTCTTC.

The gene calls are TRBV30 and TRBJ2-7; D is unclear. The germline V gene encodes CDR1 GTSNPN and CDR2 SVGIG (reference sequence). This CDR3 has 13 residues. Trimming removed 0 bases from V and 3 bases from J, with 9 bases in between. The CDR3 DNA is TGTGCCTGGAGTGTACCTCACGGCTACGAGCAGTACTTC. Encoded protein: CAWSVPHGYEQYF.

The chain combines TRBV4-1 with TRBJ1-3; D remains unclear. This CDR3 contains 13 residues. The germline V gene has CDR1 MGHRA and CDR2 YSYEKL. V was clipped by 3 bases and J by 0 bases, with 3 bases between them. In DNA, the CDR3 is TGCGCCAGCAGCCAGATCTCTGGAAACACCATATATTTT. This sequence encodes CASSQISGNTIYF.

This chain links TRBV2 with TRBJ1-5; D remains unclear. The V gene lost 1 base and the J gene lost 2 bases, with 9 bases spanning the gap. The CDR3 runs to 15 residues. Germline V gives CDR1 SNHLY, CDR2 FYNNEI. The CDR3 protein is CASSEVGIGNQPQHF. The DNA for the CDR3 is TGTGCCAGCAGTGAAGTCGGAATAGGCAATCAGCCCCAGCATTTT.

The chain couples TRBV4-1 to TRBJ2-7, with D tentatively TRBD2 (5 bases). Trimming took off 4 bases at V and 0 bases at J, with 22 bases between the two ends. The CDR3 runs to 18 residues. From germline, CDR1 is MGHRA and CDR2 YSYEKL. The CDR3 DNA sequence: TGCGCCAGCAGCCCCAGAGGGCCAGCGGAGAGACTCTCCTACGAGCAGTACTTC. Its translation is CASSPRGPAERLSYEQYF.

V usage is TRBV15 and J usage is TRBJ1-1, with 8 bases aligning to TRBD1. The CDR3 is 19 residues long. V lost 0 bases, J lost 5 bases, and 17 bases stayed unmatched. Germline CDR1 and CDR2: LNHNV and YYDKDF (reference sequence). The CDR3 sequence is CATSRDPPGTGFEGTEAFF. CDR3 nucleotide sequence: TGTGCCACCAGCAGAGATCCCCCCGGGACAGGATTTGAAGGGACTGAAGCTTTCTTT.

The gene calls are TRBV7-9 and TRBJ1-1; unclear D gene. The CDR3 runs to 13 residues. Germline-derived CDR1 and CDR2 are SEHNR and FQNEAQ (reference sequence). V was trimmed by 1 base and J by 3 bases, leaving 6 bases between them. CDR3 DNA sequence: TGTGCCAGCAGCTTAGGGGGAGACACTGAAGCTTTCTTT. Translating it yields CASSLGGDTEAFF.

V gene TRBV7-9 combines with J gene TRBJ2-1; 8 bases agree with TRBD2. CDR1 is SEHNR, CDR2 FQNEAQ, per germline (reference sequence). Trimming took 5 bases from V and 7 from J; bases not matched to a gene: 7. This CDR3 contains 14 residues. The CDR3 reads CASSPGTSSNEQFF. In DNA form, the CDR3 reads TGTGCCAGCAGCCCTGGGACTAGTAGTAATGAGCAGTTCTTC.

The J gene is TRBJ1-2, the V gene TRBV6-6; D not resolved. The ends were cut back, 5 bases at V and 4 bases at J, with 23 bases in the middle. Germline V gene lookup returns CDR1 MNHNY and CDR2 SVGAGI (reference sequence). This CDR3 spans 17 amino acids. The CDR3, as DNA: TGTGCCAGCAGTCCCCACTCCCTGGAGTTTGAGCTCTATGGCTACACCTTC. Translation gives CASSPHSLEFELYGYTF.

This chain connects TRBV18 to TRBJ1-1; 8 nucleotides match TRBD1. Germline V lookup: CDR1 KGHSH, CDR2 LQKENI. The length of the CDR3 is 18 residues. V lost 1 base and J lost 1; bases outside the gene matches: 11. The CDR3 region is CASSPLIRQGMENTEAFF. CDR3 coding DNA: TGTGCCAGCTCACCACTAATCCGACAGGGGATGGAGAACACTGAAGCTTTCTTT.

This sequence joins TRBV6-1 and TRBJ1-5; D remains ambiguous. The V end was cut by 3 bases, the J end by 6 bases, with 9 bases between. CDR1 MNHNS and CDR2 SASEGT come from the germline V gene. CDR3 length equals 13 residues. CDR3 nucleotide sequence: TGTGCCAGCAGTGACCCCCCAGCTCAGCCCCAGCATTTT. Amino acids: CASSDPPAQPQHF.

The sample holds one count of this clone. The V and J genes are TRBV11-3 and TRBJ1-3; 8 bases fit TRBD1. The J segment lost 8 bases and the V segment lost 4 bases, leaving 19 bases of the junction unmatched. Germline V lookup: CDR1 SGHNT, CDR2 YENEEA. The length of the CDR3 is 18 residues. The CDR3 nucleotides are TGTGCCAGCAGCTCCCGGACAGGGTCCCCGTTGGATGGGGACACCATATATTTT. This translates into CASSSRTGSPLDGDTIYF. The full variable domain, in which reference TRBV11-3 and TRBJ1-3 provide the parts outside the CDR3, is EAGVVQSPRYKIIEKKQPVAFWCNPISGHNTLYWYLQNLGQGPELLIRYENEEAVDDSQLPKDRFSAERLKGVDSTLKIQPAELGDSAVYLCASSSRTGSPLDGDTIYFGEGSWLTVV.

This rearrangement joins TRBV29-1 to TRBJ2-1; D possibly matches TRBD1 or TRBD2 (5 bases each). The CDR3 length is 14 residues. V lost 6 bases and J lost 0, with 12 bases in between. The V gene's germline CDR1 is SQVTM and CDR2 ANQGSEA. This CDR3 is CSVPQRGSYNEQFF. For the CDR3, the DNA is TGCAGCGTCCCCCAGAGGGGCTCCTACAATGAGCAGTTCTTC.

The V gene is TRBV5-4, the J gene TRBJ1-5, with 8 nucleotides matching TRBD1. The CDR3 length is 15 residues. The J segment lost 6 bases and the V segment lost 0 bases, leaving 5 bases of the junction unmatched. From germline, CDR1 is SGHNT and CDR2 YYREEE (reference sequence). Written as DNA, the CDR3 is TGTGCCAGCAGCTTGGATCAGGGGGCGAGTCAGCCCCAGCATTTT. Its protein is CASSLDQGASQPQHF.